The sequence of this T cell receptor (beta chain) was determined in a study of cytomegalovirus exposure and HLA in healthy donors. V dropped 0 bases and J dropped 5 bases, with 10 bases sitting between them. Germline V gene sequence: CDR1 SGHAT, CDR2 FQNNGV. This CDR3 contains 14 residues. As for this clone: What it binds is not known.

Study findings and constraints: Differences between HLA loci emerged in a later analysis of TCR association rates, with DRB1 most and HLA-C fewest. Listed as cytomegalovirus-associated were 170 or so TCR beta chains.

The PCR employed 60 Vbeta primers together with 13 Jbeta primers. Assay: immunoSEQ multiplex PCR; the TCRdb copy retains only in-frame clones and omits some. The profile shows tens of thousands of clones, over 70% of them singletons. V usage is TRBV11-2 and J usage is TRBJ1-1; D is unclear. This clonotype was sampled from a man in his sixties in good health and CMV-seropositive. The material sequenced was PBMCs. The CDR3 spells CASSLDPGLTEAFF. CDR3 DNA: TGTGCCAGCAGCTTAGACCCGGGGTTGACTGAAGCTTTCTTT.